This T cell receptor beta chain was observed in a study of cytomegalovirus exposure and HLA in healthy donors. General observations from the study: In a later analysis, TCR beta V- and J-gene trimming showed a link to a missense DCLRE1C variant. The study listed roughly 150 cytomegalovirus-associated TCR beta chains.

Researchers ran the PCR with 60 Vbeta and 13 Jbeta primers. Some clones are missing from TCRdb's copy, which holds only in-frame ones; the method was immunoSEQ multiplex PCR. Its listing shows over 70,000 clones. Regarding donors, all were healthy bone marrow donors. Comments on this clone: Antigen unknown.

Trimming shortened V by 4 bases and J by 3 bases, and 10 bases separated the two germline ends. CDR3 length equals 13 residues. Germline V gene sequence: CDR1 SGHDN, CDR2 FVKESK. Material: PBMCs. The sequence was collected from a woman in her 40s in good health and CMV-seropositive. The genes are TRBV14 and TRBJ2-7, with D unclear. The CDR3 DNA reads TGTGCCAGCAGCCCTAAAAATAACTACGAGCAGTACTTC. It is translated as CASSPKNNYEQYF.